The sequence of this TCR beta chain was determined in a study of vaccination and CD4 T cells after COVID-19. About the research overall: Every culture used as a control got a CEFX pool, an HIV-1 Nef pool, or no peptide.

In germline, CDR1 is MNHNS, CDR2 SASEGT. Losses at the gene ends were 7 bases for V and 2 bases for J; bases not matched to a gene: 5. The CDR3 length is 14 residues. Worth noting for this clonotype: Its antigen is not known.

Treatment meaning: roughly ten-day PBMC culture with coronavirus spike peptide pools or control peptides (ViraFEST assay). Fresh IL-2 medium replaced half the culture medium on days 3 and 7. Oncomine TCR Beta short-read sequencing was applied to DNA from cultured CD4+ T cells. TCRdb analysed the PCR reads with MiXCR anew, one entry per CDR3 protein. The data hold roughly 11,000 distinct CDR3 sequences, with 61% observed a single time. Study-wide results and caveats: Convalescent patients had a median approximately 86% of post-vaccine SARS-CoV-2-reactive clones that were detected only after vaccination, not before it.

Sequenced input: CD4+ T cells from blood, cultured in vitro. This chain links TRBV6-1 with TRBJ1-5, with TRBD1 identical over 7 bases. This TCR was sampled from a human donor who had recovered from COVID-19. CDR3 bases: TGTGCCAGCATGAGGGGGCACGGCAATCAGCCCCAGCATTTT. Its translation is CASMRGHGNQPQHF.